This T cell receptor beta chain appears in the sequencing data of a study of CD4+ T cells in melanoma (dated 2022 in TCRdb). General notes on the study: Neoantigen-specific CD4+ T cells in human melanoma were what the study investigated.

The donors were people with melanoma. The receptor library was made with the immunoSEQ multiplex PCR assay. TCRdb provides this immuneACCESS table in a form limited to in-frame rearrangements. Some clones are lacking; in checked studies, under half of them reflect an unresolved V gene, and why the rest are absent is not known. The sample has 13,000 to 15,000 clones on record, around two thirds of them singletons. In total, the top ten clones hold 18% of the sample. The CDR3 measures 12 amino acids from cysteine to phenylalanine. CDR3 DNA is the only sequence kept; it has 36 bases, read in frame from the first base. Relative to germline, V is 1 base shorter and J is 4 bases shorter, with 5 bases between their ends. The germline V gene (reference sequence) yields SEHNR for CDR1 and FQNEAQ for CDR2. Points on this clone: Its antigen is unknown. Per-base quality was not reported, and no clone a single base away is much larger than it.

Broad study findings and their caveats: The report described a correlation between neoantigen-specific CD4+ T cells and the function of CD8+ T cells, macrophages and B cells. Neoantigen-specific CD4+ T cells in melanoma were reported to show diverse differentiation states.

Material: cells from a culture (not recorded whether cultured in vitro). This receptor chain uses TRBV7-9 and TRBJ2-7, with no confident D gene call. This TCR was recovered from a human donor with melanoma. The nucleotide sequence is given as TGTGCCAGCAGCTTAGGGAAGTACGAGCAGTACTTC. Its coded protein is CASSLGKYEQYF.